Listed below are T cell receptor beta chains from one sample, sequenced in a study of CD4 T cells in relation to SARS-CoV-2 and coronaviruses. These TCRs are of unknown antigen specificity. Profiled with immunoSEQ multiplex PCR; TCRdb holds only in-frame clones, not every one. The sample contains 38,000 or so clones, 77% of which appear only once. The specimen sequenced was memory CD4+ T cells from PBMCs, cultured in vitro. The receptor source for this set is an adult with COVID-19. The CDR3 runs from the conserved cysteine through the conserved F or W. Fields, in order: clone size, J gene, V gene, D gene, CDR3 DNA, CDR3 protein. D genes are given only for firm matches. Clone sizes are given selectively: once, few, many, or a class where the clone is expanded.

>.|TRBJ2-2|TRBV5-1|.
TGCGCCAGCAGCTTGAACACCGGGGAGCTGTTTTTT
CASSLNTGELFF
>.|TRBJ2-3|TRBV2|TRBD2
TGTGCCAGCAGTGAAGCCCCAGCTAGCGGGAGTTTAGATACGCAGTATTTT
CASSEAPASGSLDTQYF
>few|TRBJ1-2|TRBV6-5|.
TGTGCCAGCAGATCCTCTGGGAACTATGGCTACACCTTC
CASRSSGNYGYTF
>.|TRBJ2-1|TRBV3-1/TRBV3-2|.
TGTGCCAGCAGCCAAGGTCCCCTTGAGCAGTTCTTC
CASSQGPLEQFF
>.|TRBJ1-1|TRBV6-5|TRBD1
TGTGCCAGCAGTTACGACAGGGGGCGTCGGCCTTTCTTT
CASSYDRGRRPFF
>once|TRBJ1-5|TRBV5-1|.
TGCGCCAGCAGCCCGAATGGGGAGAATCAGCCCCAGCATTTT
CASSPNGENQPQHF
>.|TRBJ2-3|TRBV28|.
TGTGCCAGCAGTCCCTACCGGACAGTTAGCACAGATACGCAGTATTTT
CASSPYRTVSTDTQYF
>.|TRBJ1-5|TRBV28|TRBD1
TGTGCCAGCAGTTTATTCCAGGGGGTATCAGGTGGGTCGGGCAATCAGCCCCAGCATTTT
CASSLFQGVSGGSGNQPQHF
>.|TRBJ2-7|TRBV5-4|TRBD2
TGTGCCAGCAGACTAGCGGGAGGGTCGGTTCACGAGCAGTACTTC
CASRLAGGSVHEQYF
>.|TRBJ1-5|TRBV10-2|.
TGCGCCAGCAGTGACTCCCAAAGTGTCCGCAATCAGCCCCAGCATTTT
CASSDSQSVRNQPQHF
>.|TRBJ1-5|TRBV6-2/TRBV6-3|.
TGTGCCAGCAGTTACTTGAGGACAGAGCGATTTTATAGCAATCAGCCCCAGCATTTT
CASSYLRTERFYSNQPQHF
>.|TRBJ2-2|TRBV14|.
TGTGCCAGCAGCCTGGACCCTACCGGGGAGCTGTTTTTT
CASSLDPTGELFF
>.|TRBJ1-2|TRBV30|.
TGTGCCTGGAGTTCAGGCAGCAACTATGGCTACACCTTC
CAWSSGSNYGYTF
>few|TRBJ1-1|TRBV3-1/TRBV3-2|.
TGTGCCGCCGGGGACCCGAACACTGAAGCTTTCTTT
CAAGDPNTEAFF
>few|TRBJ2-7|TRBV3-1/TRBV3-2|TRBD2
TGTGCCAGCAGCCAAATCGTGGCGGGAGGGGCCGAGCAGTACTTC
CASSQIVAGGAEQYF
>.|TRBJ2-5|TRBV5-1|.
TGCGCCAGCAGCTTGGCGGGCTCCGGTGCTGAGACCCAGTACTTC
CASSLAGSGAETQYF
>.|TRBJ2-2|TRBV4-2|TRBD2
TGTGCCAGCAGCCAACTACTAGCGGGCGAGAGGCCAACGGGGTCCGGGGAGCTGTTTTTT
CASSQLLAGERPTGSGELFF
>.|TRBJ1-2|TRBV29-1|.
TGCAGCGTTGAAGTGGAGGGCCGATATGGCTACACCTTC
CSVEVEGRYGYTF
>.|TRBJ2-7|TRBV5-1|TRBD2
TGCGCCAGCAGCTTGAGTGGCGGGAGTTCGTACGAGCAGTACTTC
CASSLSGGSSYEQYF
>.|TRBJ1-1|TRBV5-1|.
TGCGCCAGCAGCTTGGCCGGGGGACGAGTGAACACTGAAGCTTTCTTT
CASSLAGGRVNTEAFF
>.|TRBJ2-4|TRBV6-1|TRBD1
TGTGCCAGCAGTGAGGTTCCTACAGGGGGGCTAAACATTCAGTACTTC
CASSEVPTGGLNIQYF
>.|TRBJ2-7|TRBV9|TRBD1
TGTGCCAGCAGCGGAGGGGGACAGGGAAACGAGCAGTACTTC
CASSGGGQGNEQYF